This TCR beta chain was observed in a study of CD8+CD57+ T cells in acquired aplastic anemia. About the study: Across the sorted CD4+ and CD8+ cells, DNA amounts averaged approximately 3 ug.

Individuals selected for sequencing had exhibited CD8+CD57+ cell expansion on flow cytometry. Severe acquired aplastic anemia was diagnosed in all patients. All patients were therapy-naive when blood was sampled. Whole-study results and caveats: Both patients and controls carried the same twenty-nine CD8+ CDR3 sequences.

CDR3 length: 13 amino acids. Between the trimmed V and J ends, which lost 0 bases and 5 bases, there was a span of 8 bases. Germline CDR1 is SGHRS and CDR2 is YFSETQ. TCR beta VDJ combinations and CDR3 sequences were profiled from genomic DNA. TCRdb fed the reads into MiXCR, producing one record per CDR3 protein. The sample lists approximately 220,000 distinct CDR3 sequences; more than 45% were seen once. In its sample, this clonotype was seen many times. What it binds is unknown. The sequence came from a human donor with aplastic anemia. The source material was sorted CD4+, CD8+, or CD8+CD57+ T cells (not recorded which) from PBMCs. This chain links TRBV5-1 with TRBJ1-2; D call uncertain. The CDR3 DNA sequence: TGCGCCAGCAGCTTGGCCGATTCGTATGGCTACACCTTC. Translation gives CASSLADSYGYTF.